Below, 14 T cell receptor beta chains from the same sample are listed, as sequenced in a study of T-cell reconstitution after alpha-beta-depleted transplantation in children. As it was prepared, the TCRbeta library received unique molecular identifiers. TCRdb recomputed calls from the PCR reads with MiXCR, one row per CDR3 protein. The data hold about a million distinct CDR3 sequences, with about 29% observed a single time. The source was PBMCs, mostly from graft donor cells, collected 360 days after TCRalphabeta/CD19-depleted stem cell transplant. The receptors originated from a boy less than two years old who had a stem cell transplant for SCID, so the T cells may come from the graft donor.

The rearrangement uses TRBV18 and TRBJ1-1; D gene uncertain. V lost 3 bases, J lost 1 base, and 6 bases lay in between. The CDR3 has 13 residues. Germline V gene data show CDR1 as KGHSH and CDR2 as LQKENI. The CDR3 DNA follows: TGTGCCAGCTCACCCTTAACGAACACTGAAGCTTTCTTT. Protein: CASSPLTNTEAFF.

This clonotype was seen only a few times. The chain recombines TRBV9 with TRBJ2-1; 9 bases match TRBD1. Germline V gene sequence: CDR1 SGDLS, CDR2 YYNGEE. With V trimmed by 2 bases and J by 10 bases, 7 bases remained unmatched. The CDR3 contains 14 residues. Here the CDR3 reads CASSVTGGGKEQFF. CDR3 DNA: TGTGCCAGCAGCGTCACAGGGGGCGGGAAAGAGCAGTTCTTC.

This chain connects TRBV24-1 to TRBJ2-2; no definite D call. The CDR3 is 11 amino acids. Trimming removed 6 bases from V and 9 bases from J, with 7 bases in between. Germline V gene data show CDR1 as KGHDR and CDR2 as SFDVKD. The CDR3 loop is CATSHSRELFF. The CDR3, as DNA: TGTGCCACCAGTCACTCGAGGGAGCTGTTTTTT.

This rearrangement joins TRBV20-1 to TRBJ1-2, with 7 bases that match TRBD1. Germline V gives CDR1 DFQATT, CDR2 SNEGSKA (reference sequence). The CDR3 contains 18 residues. After removal of 0 bases from V and 0 bases from J, the junction contained 13 bases not matched to a gene. CDR3 protein: CSARDTGVRRPTNYGYTF. The DNA of the CDR3 is TGCAGTGCTAGAGATACAGGGGTACGCAGGCCGACTAACTATGGCTACACCTTC.

The table lists this clonotype with many counts. V gene TRBV20-1 combines with J gene TRBJ2-7, with 8 nucleotides matching TRBD1. CDR1 and CDR2 from the germline V gene are DFQATT and SNEGSKA (reference sequence). This CDR3 contains 14 residues. With 3 bases clipped from V and 1 base from J, the junction kept 5 bases outside the gene matches. CDR3 bases: TGCAGTGCTAGCGTCAGGGGGCGGTCCTACGAGCAGTACTTC. This sequence encodes CSASVRGRSYEQYF.

This clonotype has a single count. The chain links TRBV28 to TRBJ1-2, with a possible D match to TRBD1 (6 bases). Germline V CDR1 and CDR2: MDHEN, SYDVKM. This CDR3 has 15 amino acids. V was trimmed by 7 bases and J by 0 bases, leaving 15 bases between them. CDR3 amino acids: CASNKAGTPNYGYTF. CDR3 DNA: TGTGCCAGCAATAAGGCCGGGACACCTAACTATGGCTACACCTTC.

The chain combines TRBV4-1 with TRBJ2-3; 10 nucleotides match TRBD1. With 0 bases clipped from V and 2 bases from J, the junction kept 8 bases outside the gene matches. The germline V gene encodes CDR1 MGHRA and CDR2 YSYEKL. This CDR3 spans 18 amino acids. The CDR3 DNA reads TGCGCCAGCAGCCAAGAAATGGGACAGGGGTTAATCACAGATACGCAGTATTTT. Residues: CASSQEMGQGLITDTQYF.

The rearrangement links TRBV11-1 to TRBJ2-2; 7 positions match TRBD1. V lost 3 bases to trimming and J lost 0 bases; unmatched junction nucleotides: 13. Germline lookup yields CDR1 SGHAT and CDR2 FQDESV (reference sequence). The CDR3 consists of 19 residues. CDR3 region: CASSLIHVRDSPNTGELFF. CDR3 nucleotide sequence: TGTGCCAGCAGCTTGATCCATGTCCGGGACAGCCCGAACACCGGGGAGCTGTTTTTT. Complete variable domain (other parts from reference TRBV11-1 and TRBJ2-2): EAEVAQSPRYKITEKSQAVAFWCDPISGHATLYWYRQILGQGPELLVQFQDESVVDDSQLPKDRFSAERLKGVDSTLKIQPAELGDSAMYLCASSLIHVRDSPNTGELFFGEGSRLTVL.

V gene TRBV6-5 combines with J gene TRBJ1-3; the match to TRBD1 covers 10 bases. V lost 2 bases to trimming and J lost 4 bases; unmatched junction nucleotides: 2. This CDR3 is 15 amino acids long. The germline V gene has CDR1 MNHEY and CDR2 SVGAGI. The CDR3 sequence: CASSYTDRGGNTIYF. The CDR3 coding sequence is TGTGCCAGCAGTTACACGGACAGGGGGGGAAACACCATATATTTT.

The chain combines TRBV6-2 or TRBV6-3 with TRBJ2-7; TRBD2 aligns across 9 bases. Trimming took 8 bases from V and 3 from J; bases not matched to a gene: 5. From germline, CDR1 is MNHEY and CDR2 SVGEGT. This CDR3 region has 13 residues. CDR3 nucleotide sequence: TGTGCCAGCTCAAATAGCGGGGGCTACGAGCAGTACTTC. This gives the protein CASSNSGGYEQYF.

This clonotype has more than one count but fewer than ten. The chain couples TRBV5-1 to TRBJ1-1; 8 bases map to TRBD1. The CDR3 has 15 residues. V trimming: 4 bases; J trimming: 0 bases; junction bases outside the gene matches: 5. Germline V gene data show CDR1 as SGHRS and CDR2 as YFSETQ. Here the CDR3 reads CASSATGAMNTEAFF. In DNA, the CDR3 is TGCGCCAGCAGCGCGACAGGGGCCATGAACACTGAAGCTTTCTTT.

This clonotype was found a few times. The chain joins TRBV11-2 to TRBJ2-7, with D possibly TRBD1 on 5 matching bases. V lost 3 bases to trimming and J lost 6 bases, with 18 bases between them. The CDR3 consists of 15 residues. CDR1 is SGHAT and CDR2 is FQNNGV in the germline V gene. Here the CDR3 reads CASSFEGASLPEQYF. DNA of the CDR3: TGTGCCAGCAGCTTTGAAGGGGCGTCACTACCCGAGCAGTACTTC. The full variable domain, completed using reference TRBV11-2 and TRBJ2-7, is EAGVAQSPRYKIIEKRQSVAFWCNPISGHATLYWYQQILGQGPKLLIQFQNNGVVDDSQLPKDRFSAERLKGVDSTLKIQPAKLEDSAVYLCASSFEGASLPEQYFGPGTRLTVT.

This clonotype was counted between two and nine times. This rearrangement joins TRBV4-3 to TRBJ1-5; maybe TRBD1 (5 bases). Germline V gene sequence: CDR1 LGHNA, CDR2 YSLEER. The CDR3 length is 15 residues. Trimming stripped 0 bases from V and 7 bases from J, with 13 bases between. CDR3 bases: TGCGCCAGCAGCCAAGATCTGGGGGGGAACCAGCCCCAGCATTTT. Its translation: CASSQDLGGNQPQHF.

The V call is TRBV20-1, the J call TRBJ2-7, with 7 nucleotides matching TRBD1. The junction had 15 bases not matched to a gene; V was cut back by 6 bases and J by 4 bases. Germline CDR1 and CDR2: DFQATT and SNEGSKA (reference sequence). The CDR3 totals 15 residues. The CDR3 region is CSAYPGTASTYEQYF. The DNA of the CDR3 is TGCAGTGCCTATCCCGGGACAGCAAGTACTTACGAGCAGTACTTC.